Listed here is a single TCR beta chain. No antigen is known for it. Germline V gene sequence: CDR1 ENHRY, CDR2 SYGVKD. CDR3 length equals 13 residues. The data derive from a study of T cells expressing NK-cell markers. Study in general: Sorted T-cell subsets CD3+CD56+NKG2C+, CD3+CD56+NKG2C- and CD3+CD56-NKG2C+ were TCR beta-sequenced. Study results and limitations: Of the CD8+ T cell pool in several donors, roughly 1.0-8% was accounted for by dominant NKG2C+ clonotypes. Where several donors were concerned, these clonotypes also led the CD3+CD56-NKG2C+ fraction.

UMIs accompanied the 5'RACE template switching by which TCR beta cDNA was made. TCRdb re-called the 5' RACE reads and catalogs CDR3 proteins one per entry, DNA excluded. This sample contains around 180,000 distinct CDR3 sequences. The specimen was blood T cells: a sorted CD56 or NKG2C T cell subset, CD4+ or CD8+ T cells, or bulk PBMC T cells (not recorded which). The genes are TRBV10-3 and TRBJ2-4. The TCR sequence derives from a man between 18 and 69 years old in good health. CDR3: CAIPYLAKNIQYF.